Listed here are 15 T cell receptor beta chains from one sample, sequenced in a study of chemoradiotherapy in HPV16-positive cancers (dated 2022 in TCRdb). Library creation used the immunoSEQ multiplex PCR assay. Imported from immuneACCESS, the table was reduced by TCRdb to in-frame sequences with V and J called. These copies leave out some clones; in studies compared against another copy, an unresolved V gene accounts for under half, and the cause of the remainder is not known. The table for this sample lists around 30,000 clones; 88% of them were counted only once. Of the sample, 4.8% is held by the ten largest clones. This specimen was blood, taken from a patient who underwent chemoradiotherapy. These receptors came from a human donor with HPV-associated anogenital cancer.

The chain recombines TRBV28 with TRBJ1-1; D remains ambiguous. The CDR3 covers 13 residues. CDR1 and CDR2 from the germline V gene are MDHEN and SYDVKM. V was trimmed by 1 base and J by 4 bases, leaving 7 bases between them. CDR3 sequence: CASSLSRVTEAFF. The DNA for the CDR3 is TGTGCCAGCAGTTTATCCCGCGTCACTGAAGCTTTCTTT.

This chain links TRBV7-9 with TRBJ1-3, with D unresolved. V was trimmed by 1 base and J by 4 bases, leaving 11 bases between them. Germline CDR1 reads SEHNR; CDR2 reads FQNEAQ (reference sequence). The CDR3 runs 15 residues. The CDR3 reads CASSLEGGGGNTIYF. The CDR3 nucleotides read TGTGCCAGCAGCTTAGAGGGAGGCGGGGGAAACACCATATATTTT.

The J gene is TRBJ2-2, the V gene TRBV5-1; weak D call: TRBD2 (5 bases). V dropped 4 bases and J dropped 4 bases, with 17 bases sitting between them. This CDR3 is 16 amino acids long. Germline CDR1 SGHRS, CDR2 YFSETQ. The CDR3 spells CASSNFRGQSTGELFF. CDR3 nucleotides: TGCGCCAGCAGCAATTTTAGAGGGCAGAGCACCGGGGAGCTGTTTTTT. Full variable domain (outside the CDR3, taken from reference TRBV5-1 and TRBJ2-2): KAGVTQTPRYLIKTRGQQVTLSCSPISGHRSVSWYQQTPGQGLQFLFEYFSETQRNKGNFPGRFSGRQFSNSRSEMNVSTLELGDSALYLCASSNFRGQSTGELFFGEGSRLTVL.

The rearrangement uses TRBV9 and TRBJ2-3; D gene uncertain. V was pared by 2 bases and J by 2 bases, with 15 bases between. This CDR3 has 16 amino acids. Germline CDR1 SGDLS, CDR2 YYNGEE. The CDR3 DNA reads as TGTGCCAGCAGCGTTACCCCAGTAGCCGACACAGATACGCAGTATTTT. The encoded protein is CASSVTPVADTDTQYF.

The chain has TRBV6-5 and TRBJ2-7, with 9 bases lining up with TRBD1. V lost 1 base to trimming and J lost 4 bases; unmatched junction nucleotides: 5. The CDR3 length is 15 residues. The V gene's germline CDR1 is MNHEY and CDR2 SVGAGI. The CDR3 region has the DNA TGTGCCAGCAGTTACTTCCGACAGGGGGGGTACGAGCAGTACTTC. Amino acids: CASSYFRQGGYEQYF.

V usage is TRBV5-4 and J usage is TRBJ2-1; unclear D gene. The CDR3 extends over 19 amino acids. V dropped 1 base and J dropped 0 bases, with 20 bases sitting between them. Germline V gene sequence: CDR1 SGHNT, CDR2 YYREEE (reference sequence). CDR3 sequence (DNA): TGTGCCAGCAGCTTGTTTGACTTCTCATGGGGAACCTCCTACAATGAGCAGTTCTTC. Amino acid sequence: CASSLFDFSWGTSYNEQFF. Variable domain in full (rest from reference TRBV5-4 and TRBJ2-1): ETGVTQSPTHLIKTRGQQVTLRCSSQSGHNTVSWYQQALGQGPQFIFQYYREEENGRGNFPPRFSGLQFPNYSSELNVNALELDDSALYLCASSLFDFSWGTSYNEQFFGPGTRLTVL.

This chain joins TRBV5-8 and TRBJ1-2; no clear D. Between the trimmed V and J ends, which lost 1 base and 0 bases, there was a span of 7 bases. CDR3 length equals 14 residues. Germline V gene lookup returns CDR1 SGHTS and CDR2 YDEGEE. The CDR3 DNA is TGTGCCAGCAGCTTGCTTGGGGCTAACTATGGCTACACCTTC. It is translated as CASSLLGANYGYTF. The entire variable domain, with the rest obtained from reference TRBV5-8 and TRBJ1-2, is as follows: EAGVTQSPTHLIKTRGQQATLRCSPISGHTSVYWYQQALGLGLQFLLWYDEGEERNRGNFPPRFSGRQFPNYSSELNVNALELEDSALYLCASSLLGANYGYTFGSGTRLTVV.

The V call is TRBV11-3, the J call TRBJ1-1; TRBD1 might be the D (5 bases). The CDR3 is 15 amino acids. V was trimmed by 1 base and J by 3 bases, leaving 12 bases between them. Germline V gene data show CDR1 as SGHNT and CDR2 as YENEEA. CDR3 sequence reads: CASSLGAGRDTEAFF. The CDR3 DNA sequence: TGTGCCAGCAGCTTAGGCGCAGGGAGGGACACTGAAGCTTTCTTT.

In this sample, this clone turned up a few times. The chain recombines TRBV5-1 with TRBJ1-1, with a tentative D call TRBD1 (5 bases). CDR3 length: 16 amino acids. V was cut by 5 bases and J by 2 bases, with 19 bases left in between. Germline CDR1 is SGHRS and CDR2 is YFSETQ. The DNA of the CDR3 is TGCGCCAGCAGACCTGAGACGGGGGGATATAACACTGAAGCTTTCTTT. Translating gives CASRPETGGYNTEAFF.

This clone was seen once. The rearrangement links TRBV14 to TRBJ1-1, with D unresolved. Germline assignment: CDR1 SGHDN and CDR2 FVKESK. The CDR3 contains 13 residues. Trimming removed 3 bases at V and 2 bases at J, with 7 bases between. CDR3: CASSHSLNTEAFF. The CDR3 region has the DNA TGTGCCAGCAGCCACTCATTAAACACTGAAGCTTTCTTT.

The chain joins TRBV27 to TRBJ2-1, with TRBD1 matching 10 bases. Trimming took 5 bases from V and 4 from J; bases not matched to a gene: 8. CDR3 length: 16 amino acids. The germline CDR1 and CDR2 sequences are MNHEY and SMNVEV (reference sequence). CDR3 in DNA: TGTGCCAGCAGTCATCCAGGGACAGGGGTATACAATGAGCAGTTCTTC. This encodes CASSHPGTGVYNEQFF.

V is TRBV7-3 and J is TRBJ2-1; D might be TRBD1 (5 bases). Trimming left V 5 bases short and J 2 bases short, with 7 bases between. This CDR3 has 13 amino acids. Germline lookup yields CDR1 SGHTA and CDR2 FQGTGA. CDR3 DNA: TGTGCCAGCAGCCAACAGGCCTACAATGAGCAGTTCTTC. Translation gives CASSQQAYNEQFF.

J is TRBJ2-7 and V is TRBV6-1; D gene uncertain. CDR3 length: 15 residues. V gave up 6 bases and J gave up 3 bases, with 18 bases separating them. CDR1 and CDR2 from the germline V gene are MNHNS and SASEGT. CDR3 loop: CASRRWAQPGYEQYF. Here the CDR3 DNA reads TGTGCCAGCAGGAGGTGGGCCCAACCGGGCTACGAGCAGTACTTC.

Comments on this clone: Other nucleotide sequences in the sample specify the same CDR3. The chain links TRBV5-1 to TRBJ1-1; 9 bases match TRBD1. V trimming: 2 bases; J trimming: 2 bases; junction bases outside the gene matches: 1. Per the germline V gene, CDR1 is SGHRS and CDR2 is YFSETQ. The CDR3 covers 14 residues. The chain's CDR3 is CASSLQGANTEAFF. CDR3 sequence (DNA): TGCGCCAGCAGCTTACAGGGGGCCAACACTGAAGCTTTCTTT.

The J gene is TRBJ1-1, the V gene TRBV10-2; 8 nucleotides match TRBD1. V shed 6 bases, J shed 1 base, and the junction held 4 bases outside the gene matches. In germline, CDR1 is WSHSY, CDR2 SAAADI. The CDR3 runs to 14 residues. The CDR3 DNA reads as TGCGCCAGCAGGATAACAGGGGGGAACACTGAAGCTTTCTTT. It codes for CASRITGGNTEAFF.